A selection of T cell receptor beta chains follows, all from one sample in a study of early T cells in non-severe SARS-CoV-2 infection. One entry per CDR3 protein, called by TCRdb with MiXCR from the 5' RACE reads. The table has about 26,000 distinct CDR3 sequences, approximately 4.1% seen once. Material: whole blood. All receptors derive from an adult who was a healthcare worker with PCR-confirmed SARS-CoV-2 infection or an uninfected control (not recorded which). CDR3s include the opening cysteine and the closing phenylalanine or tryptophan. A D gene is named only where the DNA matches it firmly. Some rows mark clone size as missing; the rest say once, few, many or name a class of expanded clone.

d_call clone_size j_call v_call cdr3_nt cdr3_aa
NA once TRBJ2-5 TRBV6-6 TGTGCCAGCAGTTACTCTGCTAGTTCAGAGACCCAGTACTTC CASSYSASSETQYF
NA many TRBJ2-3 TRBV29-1 TGCAGCGTTGAAGATGTAGCAGGCCAAAAACAATCCTACACAGATACGCAGTATTTT CSVEDVAGQKQSYTDTQYF
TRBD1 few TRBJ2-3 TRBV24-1 TGTGCCACCAGAGGACAGGGAGATACGCAGTATTTT CATRGQGDTQYF
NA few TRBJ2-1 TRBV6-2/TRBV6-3 TGTGCCAGCAGTCGCCACTACAATGAGCAGTTCTTC CASSRHYNEQFF
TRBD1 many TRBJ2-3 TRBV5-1 TGCGCCAGCGGGGACAGGAGCACAGATACGCAGTATTTT CASGDRSTDTQYF
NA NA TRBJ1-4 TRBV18 TGTGCCAGCTCACCGAGGAGCGAAAATAATGAAAAACTGTTTTTT CASSPRSENNEKLFF
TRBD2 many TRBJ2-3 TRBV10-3 TGTGCCATCAGTGATTCTGGACTAGCGGGAGATCGGAGAGGTACGCAGTATTTT CAISDSGLAGDRRGTQYF
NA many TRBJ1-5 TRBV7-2 TGTGCCAGCAGCTTACGACGGGGGGACCAGCCCCAGCATTTT CASSLRRGDQPQHF
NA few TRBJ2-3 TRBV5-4 TGTGCCAGCAACCTGTCGCGTATCAGGGATACGCAGTATTTT CASNLSRIRDTQYF
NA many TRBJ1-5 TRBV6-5 TGTGCCAGCAGTTACGGGGGGGCGAGCAATCAGCCCCAGCATTTT CASSYGGASNQPQHF
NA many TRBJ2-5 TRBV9 TGTGCCAGCAGCGTAGGAGTATCGGCAGGGGCCGAAAAGACCCAGTACTTC CASSVGVSAGAEKTQYF
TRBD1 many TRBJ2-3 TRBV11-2 TGTGCCAGCAGACTCATAGGGGGCTACGACACAGATACGCAGTATTTT CASRLIGGYDTDTQYF
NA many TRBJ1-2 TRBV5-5 TGTGCCAGCAAGCTTGGACTGGACTCCTATGGCTACACCTTC CASKLGLDSYGYTF
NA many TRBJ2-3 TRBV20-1 TGCAGTGCTAGTCGGGGCGATACGCAGTATTTT CSASRGDTQYF
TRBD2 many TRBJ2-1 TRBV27 TGTGCCAGCAGTTTTGGACTAGCGGGAGGCTTAGCCTACAATGAGCAGTTCTTC CASSFGLAGGLAYNEQFF
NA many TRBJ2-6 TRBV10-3 TGTGCCATCAGTGATTGGGCTGGGGCCAACGTCCTGACTTTC CAISDWAGANVLTF
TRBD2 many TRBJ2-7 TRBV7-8 TGTGCCAGCAGCTTAGCCCTTATGGGCGGGAGTGGCGAGCAGTACTTC CASSLALMGGSGEQYF
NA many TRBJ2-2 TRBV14 TGTGCCAGCAGCCAGACAAACACCGGGGAGCTGTTTTTT CASSQTNTGELFF
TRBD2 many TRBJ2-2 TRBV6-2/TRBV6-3 TGTGCCAGCAGACCAACTGGACTAGCGGAGCTGTTTTTT CASRPTGLAELFF
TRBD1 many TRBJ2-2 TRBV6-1 TGTGCCAGCAGTGAAGTGGGACAGGGGCCCAACACCGGGGAGCTGTTTTTT CASSEVGQGPNTGELFF
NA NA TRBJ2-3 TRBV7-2 TGTGCCAGCAGCTTAGCGAACCCCGGAGATACGCAGTATTTT CASSLANPGDTQYF
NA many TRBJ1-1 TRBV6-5 TGTGCCAGCAAGGGAGGGTCTCATCCCACTGAAGCTTTCTTT CASKGGSHPTEAFF
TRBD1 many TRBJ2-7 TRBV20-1 TGCAGTGCTAGAACCGGGACAGGGGTCCCCTACGAGCAGTACTTC CSARTGTGVPYEQYF
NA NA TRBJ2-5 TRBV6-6 TGTGCCAGCAGCTACGCTCAAGAGACCCAGTACTTC CASSYAQETQYF
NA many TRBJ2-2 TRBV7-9 TGTGCCAGCAGCTTAAAGGGAACCGGGGAGCTGTTTTTT CASSLKGTGELFF
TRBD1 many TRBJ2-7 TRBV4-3 TGCGCCAGCAGCCAAGCAACAGGGGGTTCCTACGAGCAGTACTTC CASSQATGGSYEQYF
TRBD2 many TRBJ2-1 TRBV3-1 TGTGCCAGCAGCCTTTGGACTAGCGGGGACAATGAGCAGTTCTTC CASSLWTSGDNEQFF
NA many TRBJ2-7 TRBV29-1 TGCAGCGTTTCAAAGTTTCGGGACGGCCACGAGCAGTACTTC CSVSKFRDGHEQYF
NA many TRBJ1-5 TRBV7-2 TGTGCCAGCAGCCAACGCGAAGGTTATAGCAATCAGCCCCAGCATTTT CASSQREGYSNQPQHF
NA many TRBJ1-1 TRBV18 TGTGCCAGCTCACCACCGGATGAAAGGTCGGGGCCGGTCACTGAAGCTTTCTTT CASSPPDERSGPVTEAFF
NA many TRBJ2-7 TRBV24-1 TGTGCCACCAGTGATTTCCGTGGAGAGCAGTACTTC CATSDFRGEQYF
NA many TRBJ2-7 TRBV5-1 TGCGCCAGCAGCTTGGAGGGGACGGTAGGGGAGCAGTACTTC CASSLEGTVGEQYF
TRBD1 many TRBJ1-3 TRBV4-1 TGCGCCAGCAGCCATCTCCGGGACAGGGGTATCTCTGAAAACACCATATATTTT CASSHLRDRGISENTIYF
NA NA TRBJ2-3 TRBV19 TGTGCCAGTACTCTAACAGCTACCAGCACAGATACGCAGTATTTT CASTLTATSTDTQYF
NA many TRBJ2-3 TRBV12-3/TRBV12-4 TGTGCCAGCAGCCTAGTTTTTGATACGCAGTATTTT CASSLVFDTQYF
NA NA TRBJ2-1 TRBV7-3 TGTGCCAGCAGCCCAAGGCAAGGAAGAGCAATCATAGGGAATGAGCAGTTCTTC CASSPRQGRAIIGNEQFF
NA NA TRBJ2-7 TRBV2 TGTGCCAGCAGACTTAACTACGAGCAGTACTTC CASRLNYEQYF
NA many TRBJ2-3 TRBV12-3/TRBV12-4 TGTGCCAGCAGCCCACTGCCACTAGTTCCAGATACGCAGTATTTT CASSPLPLVPDTQYF
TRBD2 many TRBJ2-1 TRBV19 TGTGCCAGTAGTATCGGACTAGAGCGGGGGAATGAGCAGTTCTTC CASSIGLERGNEQFF
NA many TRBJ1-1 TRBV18 TGTGCCAGCTCACTCACGGACGGGGTGTTGAAAGGAGCTTTCTTT CASSLTDGVLKGAFF
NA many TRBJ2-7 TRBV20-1 TGCAGTGCTAGAGCGGGACGGTTCTACGAGCAGTACTTC CSARAGRFYEQYF
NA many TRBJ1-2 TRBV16 TGTGCCAGCAGCCAAGATCAGGCGGCCTATGGCTACACCTTC CASSQDQAAYGYTF
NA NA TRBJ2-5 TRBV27 TGTGCCAGCAGTTTCAATAACCAAGAGACCCAGTACTTC CASSFNNQETQYF
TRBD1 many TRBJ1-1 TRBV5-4 TGTGCCAGCAGCTTGACAGGGGGGGACACTGAAGCTTTCTTT CASSLTGGDTEAFF
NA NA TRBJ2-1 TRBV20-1 TGCAGTGCTAGTAGGTATGGGCAAAACAATGAGCAGTTCTTC CSASRYGQNNEQFF
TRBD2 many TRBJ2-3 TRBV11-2 TGTGCCAGCAGCTTAAGACTAGCGGGAGTCGGAGATACGCAGTATTTT CASSLRLAGVGDTQYF
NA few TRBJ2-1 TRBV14 TGTGCCAGCAGCCAAGGTTTGGGGGCGGGAGACTACAATGAGCAGTTCTTC CASSQGLGAGDYNEQFF
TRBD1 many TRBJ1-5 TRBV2 TGTGCCAGCAGTCGGCTCCGGGACAGGAAAAAACAGCCCCAGCATTTT CASSRLRDRKKQPQHF
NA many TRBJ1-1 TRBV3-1 TGTGCCAGCAGCCAATACGAGACTGAAGCTTTCTTT CASSQYETEAFF
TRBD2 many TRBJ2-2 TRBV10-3 TGTGCCGCCGCTAGCGGCCCCACCGGGGAGCTGTTTTTT CAAASGPTGELFF